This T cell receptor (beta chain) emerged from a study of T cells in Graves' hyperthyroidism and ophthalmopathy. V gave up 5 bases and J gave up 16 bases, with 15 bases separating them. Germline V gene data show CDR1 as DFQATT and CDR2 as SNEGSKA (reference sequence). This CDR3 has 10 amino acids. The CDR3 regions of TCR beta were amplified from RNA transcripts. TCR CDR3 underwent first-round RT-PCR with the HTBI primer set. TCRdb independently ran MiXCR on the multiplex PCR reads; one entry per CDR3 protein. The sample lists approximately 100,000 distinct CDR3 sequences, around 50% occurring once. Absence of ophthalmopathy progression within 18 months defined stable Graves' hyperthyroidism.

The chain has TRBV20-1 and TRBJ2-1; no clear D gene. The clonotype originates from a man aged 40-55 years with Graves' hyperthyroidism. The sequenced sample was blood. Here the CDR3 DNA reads TGCAGTGCTTCAGAGGAAAGAAACTTCTTC. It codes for CSASEERNFF.